A single sample gave rise to the 32 T cell receptor beta chains below, sequenced in a study of blood T cells in healthy people across ages. The authors ran a second PCR of about 7 to 12 cycles using a sample-barcoded 5' primer and a J-beta primer mix. TCRdb called the 5' RACE reads again in MiXCR, with one record for every CDR3 protein. The table has more than 1,000,000 distinct CDR3 sequences, approximately 25% seen once. These data were also filed under a second study, of T cells of mothers and their children.

Sequenced input: blood. The receptors were gathered from a girl aged 2 to 9 in good health.

The sample holds a few counts of this clonotype. This chain joins TRBV29-1 and TRBJ1-1, with D possibly being TRBD1 (5 bases). V lost 2 bases and J lost 6, with 16 bases in between. Germline lookup yields CDR1 SQVTM and CDR2 ANQGSEA. The CDR3 has 14 residues. In DNA form, the CDR3 reads TGCAGCGTTGAACCCCGTGCTGTCAGGGCTGAAGCTTTCTTT. This gives the protein CSVEPRAVRAEAFF.

This chain uses TRBV12-3 or TRBV12-4 with TRBJ1-1, with D tentatively TRBD1 (5 bases). Trimming took off 4 bases at V and 1 base at J, with 13 bases between the two ends. This CDR3 has 15 residues. The CDR3: CASSWGVGQNTEAFF. In DNA form, the CDR3 reads TGTGCCAGCAGTTGGGGGGTAGGGCAGAACACTGAAGCTTTCTTT.

The sample holds a few counts of this clonotype. The chain uses TRBV5-1 and TRBJ1-5, with D uncertain. Germline lookup yields CDR1 SGHRS and CDR2 YFSETQ. The V end lost 0 bases, the J end lost 1 base, and 14 bases lay between the germline ends. The CDR3 has 17 amino acids. This CDR3 reads CASSLGPQEGSNQPQHF. In DNA, the CDR3 is TGCGCCAGCAGCTTGGGCCCTCAGGAGGGAAGCAATCAGCCCCAGCATTTT.

The chain uses TRBV7-2 and TRBJ2-3; the match to TRBD2 covers 10 bases. V lost 3 bases and J lost 5; bases outside the gene matches: 5. The CDR3 extends over 15 amino acids. Germline V gene lookup returns CDR1 SGHTA and CDR2 FQGNSA. DNA for the CDR3: TGTGCCAGCAGCTTGAGCGGGAGGGCCGGAGATACGCAGTATTTT. Encoded protein: CASSLSGRAGDTQYF.

This clonotype was observed a handful of times. The chain couples TRBV3-1 to TRBJ1-1; D is unclear. The germline V gene encodes CDR1 LGHDT and CDR2 YNNKEL (reference sequence). V lost 0 bases to trimming and J lost 1 base, with 3 bases between them. This CDR3 is built from 13 residues. This CDR3 reads CASSQDSNTEAFF. CDR3 in DNA: TGTGCCAGCAGCCAAGATTCGAACACTGAAGCTTTCTTT. The full variable domain, completed using reference TRBV3-1 and TRBJ1-1, is DTAVSQTPKYLVTQMGNDKSIKCEQNLGHDTMYWYKQDSKKFLKIMFSYNNKELIINETVPNRFSPKSPDKAHLNLHINSLELGDSAVYFCASSQDSNTEAFFGQGTRLTVV.

This clonotype showed up just a few times. J is TRBJ1-1 and V is TRBV4-2; D is uncertain. There are 13 residues in the CDR3. CDR1 and CDR2 from the germline V gene are LGHNA and YNFKEQ. V gave up 4 bases and J gave up 5 bases, with 11 bases separating them. The CDR3 sequence: CASSPWAGTEAFF. In DNA, the CDR3 is TGTGCCAGCAGCCCATGGGCGGGAACTGAAGCTTTCTTT.

The chain employs TRBV6-2 or TRBV6-3 and TRBJ2-1; 9 bases fit TRBD2. Germline CDR1 is MNHEY and CDR2 is SVGEGT. The length of the CDR3 is 17 residues. V lost 4 bases and J lost 5; bases outside the gene matches: 12. DNA for the CDR3: TGTGCCAGCAGTTCAAAAATTAGCGGGGGCACTGACAATGAGCAGTTCTTC. Protein product: CASSSKISGGTDNEQFF.

The chain recombines TRBV29-1 with TRBJ2-7; D is uncertain. The CDR3 runs to 14 residues. Trimming left V 7 bases short and J 2 bases short, with 18 bases between. CDR1 is SQVTM and CDR2 is ANQGSEA in the germline V gene. The chain's CDR3 is CSAARKGIPYEQYF. In nucleotides, the CDR3 is TGCAGCGCCGCCCGTAAGGGTATCCCCTACGAGCAGTACTTC.

The chain is built from TRBV7-9 and TRBJ2-1, with D maybe TRBD1 (6 bases). The V end was cut by 8 bases, the J end by 2 bases, with 16 bases between. Germline CDR1 reads SEHNR; CDR2 reads FQNEAQ (reference sequence). The CDR3 extends over 15 amino acids. The CDR3 here is CASRNGDKAYNEQFF. The CDR3 nucleotides read TGTGCCAGCCGCAATGGGGACAAAGCCTACAATGAGCAGTTCTTC.

This clonotype turned up a few times. A much larger clonotype is one base distant, so this may be a read error. The chain joins TRBV5-5 to TRBJ2-7, with 8 bases that match TRBD2. TRBJ2-1 matches the DNA end more closely, so the J call is doubtful. This CDR3 contains 15 residues. In germline, CDR1 is SGHKS, CDR2 YYEKEE (reference sequence). CDR3 bases: TGTGCCAGCAGCCCCGGGACTAGAAGCGACAATGAGCAGTTCTTC. It yields the protein CASSPGTRSDNEQFF.

This clonotype has at least ten counts. This chain joins TRBV9 and TRBJ2-7, with D unclear. The CDR3 is made up of 13 amino acids. V lost 4 bases and J lost 0, with 8 bases in between. CDR1 is SGDLS and CDR2 is YYNGEE in the germline V gene. In DNA, the CDR3 is TGTGCCAGCAGCCCAGACGCCTCCTACGAGCAGTACTTC. This sequence encodes CASSPDASYEQYF.

This clonotype was seen a few times. V gene TRBV13 combines with J gene TRBJ1-3; the D is unclear. V was pared by 2 bases and J by 0 bases, with 5 bases between. Per the germline V gene, CDR1 is PRHDT and CDR2 is FYEKMQ (reference sequence). The CDR3 runs to 14 residues. In DNA, the CDR3 is TGTGCCAGCAGCTTACGCTACTCTGGAAACACCATATATTTT. This encodes CASSLRYSGNTIYF.

The genes are TRBV5-5 and TRBJ2-1, with 10 bases aligning to TRBD2. CDR1 and CDR2 (germline): SGHKS, YYEKEE (reference sequence). CDR3 length equals 16 residues. The V segment lost 0 bases and the J segment 8 bases; nucleotides outside the gene matches: 8. CDR3 amino acids: CASSLAGLAGEYEQFF. In DNA, the CDR3 is TGTGCCAGCAGCTTGGCCGGGCTAGCGGGAGAATATGAGCAGTTCTTC.

In regard to this clonotype: One end of the junction varies from germline; a read error may be responsible. The rearrangement uses TRBV4-3 and TRBJ2-7, with TRBD1 matching 7 bases. This CDR3 region has 14 residues. In germline, CDR1 is LGHNA, CDR2 YSLEER. CDR3 protein: CASSQNRGRYEQHF. CDR3 DNA sequence: TGCGCCAGCAGCCAGAACAGGGGACGGTACGAGCAGCACTTC.

This clonotype was recorded many times. This rearrangement joins TRBV20-1 to TRBJ2-3, with 10 nucleotides matching TRBD1. CDR1 is DFQATT, CDR2 SNEGSKA, per germline (reference sequence). This CDR3 region has 14 residues. V shed 1 base, J shed 6 bases, and the junction held 4 bases outside the gene matches. The CDR3 nucleotides are TGCAGTGCTAGAGGACAGGGGGCTGGGGATACGCAGTATTTT. It specifies CSARGQGAGDTQYF.

Only a few counts were recorded for this clonotype. This chain joins TRBV7-2 and TRBJ2-5; D is possibly TRBD1 or TRBD2 (5 bases each). CDR1 SGHTA and CDR2 FQGNSA come from the germline V gene. The CDR3 length is 16 residues. Trimming pared 0 bases from V and 0 bases from J, leaving 11 bases between. Here the CDR3 reads CASSLAGVGYQETQYF. CDR3 nucleotide sequence: TGTGCCAGCAGCTTAGCGGGGGTCGGGTACCAAGAGACCCAGTACTTC.

This clonotype has a count of ten or more. The rearrangement joins TRBV11-2 to TRBJ2-7, with D uncertain. The ends were cut back, 1 base at V and 3 bases at J, with 7 bases in the middle. The CDR3 has 13 residues. Germline values: CDR1 SGHAT, CDR2 FQNNGV. This chain's CDR3 is CASSLGASYEQYF. Written as DNA, the CDR3 is TGTGCCAGCAGCTTAGGCGCCAGCTACGAGCAGTACTTC.

In its sample, this clonotype was seen a few times. The chain recombines TRBV6-2 or TRBV6-3 with TRBJ2-1; 9 nucleotides agree with TRBD1. V dropped 10 bases and J dropped 6; count of bases not matched to a gene: 13. The CDR3 runs 15 residues. Germline CDR1 and CDR2: MNHEY and SVGEGT. This CDR3 is CANTPGTGIANEQFF. The DNA for the CDR3 is TGTGCCAACACCCCCGGGACAGGGATAGCCAATGAGCAGTTCTTC.

This clonotype was seen more than once but under ten times. This chain joins TRBV11-3 and TRBJ2-3; 11 nucleotides agree with TRBD2. The V gene end was trimmed by 3 bases and the J gene end by 7 bases; junction bases not matched to a gene: 21. Per germline, CDR1 SGHNT and CDR2 YENEEA. The CDR3 is made up of 20 amino acids. Here the CDR3 DNA reads TGTGCCAGCAGCTTCGATTTCGGGGCTAGCGGGGGGAAGCCCGGTAATACGCAGTATTTT. This gives the protein CASSFDFGASGGKPGNTQYF.

The rearrangement uses TRBV20-1 and TRBJ1-2; 7 bases agree with TRBD1. Germline V lookup: CDR1 DFQATT, CDR2 SNEGSKA (reference sequence). This CDR3 spans 14 amino acids. J gave up 3 bases and V 6 bases, and 10 bases lay outside the gene matches. The CDR3: CSANDRDGDYGYTF. CDR3 sequence (DNA): TGCAGTGCCAATGACAGGGACGGTGACTATGGCTACACCTTC.

This clonotype came up many times. This chain joins TRBV10-3 and TRBJ2-5; tentatively, D is TRBD2 (5 bases). Trimming pared 6 bases from V and 4 bases from J, leaving 15 bases between. The length of the CDR3 is 14 residues. The V gene's germline CDR1 is ENHRY and CDR2 SYGVKD. The CDR3 sequence is CAIREDEVIETQYF. CDR3 in DNA: TGTGCCATCAGGGAGGACGAGGTGATAGAGACCCAGTACTTC.

This sequence joins TRBV4-2 and TRBJ2-2, with D possibly TRBD1 on 5 matching bases. CDR3 length: 18 residues. Looked up from germline, CDR1 is LGHNA and CDR2 is YNFKEQ. The ends were cut back, 0 bases at V and 6 bases at J, with 20 bases in the middle. CDR3 amino acids: CASSQDKETGEEPGELFF. The CDR3 bases are TGTGCCAGCAGCCAAGATAAGGAAACAGGCGAGGAACCCGGGGAGCTGTTTTTT.

The sample holds a few counts of this clonotype. This sequence joins TRBV6-6 and TRBJ2-5, with a weak D call TRBD1 (6 bases). The CDR3 loop spans 14 amino acids. With 1 base removed from V and 4 bases from J, the gap between germline ends came to 10 bases. Germline lookup yields CDR1 MNHNY and CDR2 SVGAGI (reference sequence). CDR3: CASSYYRGGETQYF. The CDR3 DNA is TGTGCCAGCAGTTACTACAGAGGGGGAGAGACCCAGTACTTC.

This chain links TRBV6-5 with TRBJ1-1, with 7 bases that match TRBD1. CDR1 and CDR2 from the germline V gene are MNHEY and SVGAGI. J was trimmed by 6 bases and V by 9 bases; bases with no gene match: 10. The CDR3 sequence is 13 residues long. In DNA form, the CDR3 reads TGTGCCAGTACTCAGGGGGTCCCGCCTGAAGCTTTCTTT. Its protein product is CASTQGVPPEAFF.

This chain links TRBV2 with TRBJ2-5; TRBD1 matches at 7 bases. The end of the DNA fits TRBJ2-1 better, so the J call may be wrong. The CDR3 runs to 12 residues. Per germline, CDR1 SNHLY and CDR2 FYNNEI. CDR3 loop: CVSGEQGDEQFF. CDR3 in DNA: TGTGTCTCCGGGGAGCAGGGGGATGAGCAGTTCTTC.

This clonotype was detected a few times. J is TRBJ2-5 and V is TRBV13; D may match TRBD1 or TRBD2 (5 bases each). The J call may be mistaken, given a closer DNA end match to TRBJ2-7. In germline, CDR1 is PRHDT, CDR2 FYEKMQ (reference sequence). The CDR3 is 15 amino acids. The CDR3 sequence: CASSLHPRENYEQYF. Written as DNA, the CDR3 is TGTGCCAGCAGCCTCCACCCCAGGGAGAACTACGAGCAGTACTTC.

The chain carries TRBV10-3 and TRBJ2-7, with 8 nucleotides matching TRBD2. The germline V gene has CDR1 ENHRY and CDR2 SYGVKD. Trimming took 8 bases from V and 5 from J; bases not matched to a gene: 8. CDR3 length: 13 residues. Here the CDR3 DNA reads TGTGCCATCGGCGGGGGGCCGGTTGACGAGCAGTACTTC. It is translated as CAIGGGPVDEQYF.

There are a few counts of this clonotype. This chain joins TRBV7-8 and TRBJ2-3; D possibly uses TRBD1 or TRBD2 (5 bases each). The germline CDR1 and CDR2 sequences are SGHVS and FQNEAQ. Trimming stripped 5 bases from V and 7 bases from J, with 22 bases between. The CDR3 length is 16 residues. The CDR3, as DNA: TGTGCCAGCAGCCTAGACAGCGAGGGGAACACGAATACGCAGTATTTT. Translated, it gives CASSLDSEGNTNTQYF.

The rearrangement joins TRBV27 to TRBJ1-1; D perhaps matches TRBD1 (6 bases). The V and J ends lost 2 bases and 3 bases respectively, with 10 bases between them. The CDR3 consists of 14 residues. Looked up from germline, CDR1 is MNHEY and CDR2 is SMNVEV (reference sequence). Here the CDR3 reads CASSLVAGDTEAFF. The CDR3 DNA is TGTGCCAGCAGTTTAGTGGCAGGGGACACTGAAGCTTTCTTT.

This clonotype showed up just a few times. V usage is TRBV12-3 or TRBV12-4 and J usage is TRBJ1-2; possibly TRBD1 for D (5 bases). The CDR3 length is 13 residues. The V and J ends lost 5 bases and 5 bases respectively, with 12 bases between them. The DNA of the CDR3 is TGTGCCAGCAGTCCCCTAAGGGGTTATGGCTACACCTTC. It specifies CASSPLRGYGYTF.

The chain links TRBV29-1 to TRBJ2-1; D unclear. The DNA end is more similar to TRBJ2-7, so the J call may be wrong. Germline V lookup: CDR1 SQVTM, CDR2 ANQGSEA. This CDR3 is 12 amino acids long. The CDR3 here is CSVSADAYEQYF. The CDR3 DNA sequence: TGCAGCGTTAGCGCTGATGCCTACGAGCAGTACTTC.

The CDR3 protein is CASSLIGTGSNEQYF. As DNA, the CDR3 is TGTGCCAGCAGTTTAATTGGGACAGGTTCAAACGAGCAGTACTTC. This chain links TRBV27 with TRBJ2-7; 8 bases agree with TRBD1. Trimming cost V 2 bases and J 5 bases; bases outside gene matches: 8. Germline lookup yields CDR1 MNHEY and CDR2 SMNVEV (reference sequence). This CDR3 has 15 amino acids.